These 20 T cell receptor beta chains were all obtained from the same sample, sequenced in a study of spatial heterogeneity in lung cancer. Each CDR3 protein is one row after TCRdb ran MiXCR on the 5' RACE reads. The sample yields under 14,000 distinct CDR3 sequences, around a quarter seen once. As to time point: sample taken at primary tumor resection. Sequencing of whole RNA from tumor, nontumor lung or frozen PBMC involved no sorting. The sequenced sample was PBMCs, obtained at surgery. These receptors were taken from a female donor with early-stage non-small cell lung cancer.

On this clonotype: A much larger clone sits a single nucleotide away, making a read error possible. This chain uses TRBV2 with TRBJ1-1, with D unresolved. CDR1 is SNHLY, CDR2 FYNNEI, per germline. V lost 3 bases, J lost 6 bases, and 17 bases lay in between. The CDR3 is 15 residues long. The CDR3 reads CASSDPDGVDSEAFF. CDR3 DNA sequence: TGTGCCAGCAGTGACCCAGACGGGGTAGACTCTGAAGCTTTCTTT.

In its sample, this clonotype ranks as medium-sized (0.01 to 0.1%). The J gene is TRBJ2-7, the V gene TRBV3-1; possible D gene TRBD1, 6 bases. The CDR3 loop spans 14 amino acids. With 8 bases removed from V and 0 bases from J, the gap between germline ends came to 14 bases. Germline lookup yields CDR1 LGHDT and CDR2 YNNKEL (reference sequence). CDR3 region: CASGQRKSSYEQYF. Here the CDR3 DNA reads TGTGCCAGCGGACAGCGGAAAAGCTCCTACGAGCAGTACTTC.

CDR3 nucleotides: TGTGCCAGCTCACCTCCGGGACAGATCGGGCAACTGTTTTTT. Protein: CASSPPGQIGQLFF. This sequence joins TRBV18 and TRBJ1-4; TRBD1 aligns across 7 bases. The CDR3 loop spans 14 amino acids. V was pared by 3 bases and J by 12 bases, with 10 bases of the junction left unmatched. Per the germline V gene, CDR1 is KGHSH and CDR2 is LQKENI.

Many counts were recorded for this clonotype. One end of the junction varies from germline; a read error may be responsible. The CDR3 loop reads CAVRGSGSNTGELFF. CDR3 DNA: TGTGCCGTCAGGGGTAGCGGGTCGAACACCGGGGAGCTGTTTTTT. V and J are TRBV10-3 and TRBJ2-2; D may be TRBD2 (7 bases). CDR1 is ENHRY and CDR2 is SYGVKD in the germline V gene. The CDR3 is made up of 15 amino acids.

In nucleotides, the CDR3 is TGTGCCAGCAGCCGGACTAGCGGCTACAATGAGCAGTTCTTC. This gives the protein CASSRTSGYNEQFF. The chain uses TRBV3-1 and TRBJ2-1; 10 bases map to TRBD2. This CDR3 is built from 14 residues. Germline trimming cut 4 bases from V and 3 bases from J; bases unmatched to any gene: 0. Germline-derived CDR1 and CDR2 are LGHDT and YNNKEL (reference sequence).

V gene TRBV7-2 combines with J gene TRBJ2-7; D is possibly TRBD1 (5 bases). The germline gives CDR1 SGHTA, CDR2 FQGNSA. The CDR3 consists of 12 residues. Trimming took off 4 bases at V and 6 bases at J, with 10 bases between the two ends. CDR3 bases: TGTGCCAGCAGCTCCGACAGCCTCGAGCAGTACTTC. This codes for CASSSDSLEQYF.

In this sample, this clonotype turned up many times. The V call is TRBV18, the J call TRBJ1-1, with D possibly matching TRBD1 (5 bases). V shed 5 bases and J shed 4 bases, with 14 bases lying between them. Germline values: CDR1 KGHSH, CDR2 LQKENI. CDR3 size: 14 residues. CDR3 in DNA: TGTGCCAGCTCAGTTCAGGGTAGGGGCACTGAAGCTTTCTTT. It is translated as CASSVQGRGTEAFF.

This clonotype was recorded many times. The chain carries TRBV14 and TRBJ2-1; 9 bases line up with TRBD2. The CDR3 length is 15 residues. CDR1 is SGHDN, CDR2 FVKESK, per germline. Losses at the gene ends were 4 bases for V and 4 bases for J; bases not matched to a gene: 5. This chain's CDR3 is CASSPEAGGYNEQFF. CDR3 nucleotides: TGTGCCAGCAGCCCAGAGGCGGGAGGGTACAATGAGCAGTTCTTC.

This clonotype was recorded at least ten times. The rearrangement uses TRBV25-1 and TRBJ2-1, with TRBD2 matching over 11 bases. CDR3 length: 17 amino acids. V lost 4 bases to trimming and J lost 3 bases; unmatched junction nucleotides: 8. Germline V gives CDR1 MGHDK, CDR2 SYGVNS. The CDR3 DNA reads as TGTGCCAGCAGTGCTTTACTGGGGACTAGCGGCTACAATGAGCAGTTCTTC. Its translation: CASSALLGTSGYNEQFF.

This rearrangement joins TRBV12-3 or TRBV12-4 to TRBJ1-1; no clear D gene. Trimming took off 2 bases at V and 0 bases at J, with 22 bases between the two ends. This CDR3 spans 19 amino acids. Here the CDR3 DNA reads TGTGCCAGCAGTTTACGTAGTACAGTGCCTCGCTTGATGAACACTGAAGCTTTCTTT. It specifies CASSLRSTVPRLMNTEAFF.

By sample share, this clonotype is medium-sized. This sequence joins TRBV5-1 and TRBJ2-5; the D gene is possibly TRBD2 (7 bases). Germline-derived CDR1 and CDR2 are SGHRS and YFSETQ. Trimming took 4 bases from V and 5 from J, leaving 18 bases between them. This CDR3 region has 15 residues. The CDR3 nucleotides read TGCGCCAGCAGCCCCTCAGGGGAGGGGACGGAGACCCAGTACTTC. Encoded protein: CASSPSGEGTETQYF.

V usage is TRBV7-2 and J usage is TRBJ2-5; 10 bases agree with TRBD2. Unmatched junction bases numbered 7, after V lost 2 bases and J lost 1 base. This CDR3 has 17 residues. Germline V gene data show CDR1 as SGHTA and CDR2 as FQGNSA. CDR3 nucleotide sequence: TGTGCCAGCAGCTTAACGCCAGCGGGAGGGGGCCAAGAGACCCAGTACTTC. Its translation: CASSLTPAGGGQETQYF.

The V call is TRBV7-9, the J call TRBJ1-6; D unclear. V was cut by 3 bases and J by 10 bases, with 7 bases left in between. The CDR3 has 12 amino acids. Germline CDR1 is SEHNR and CDR2 is FQNEAQ (reference sequence). In DNA form, the CDR3 reads TGTGCCAGCAGCTTCGTATTGTCACCCCTCCACTTT. This codes for CASSFVLSPLHF.

This chain links TRBV11-2 with TRBJ1-2, with no clear D. The CDR3 totals 14 residues. The V gene's germline CDR1 is SGHAT and CDR2 FQNNGV. Trimming pared 4 bases from V and 6 bases from J, leaving 15 bases between. CDR3 nucleotide sequence: TGTGCCAGCAGCTCCCGTCTTGCTGCCAATGGCTACACCTTC. This encodes CASSSRLAANGYTF.

By share, this clonotype ranks as medium-sized (0.01 to 0.1%). V usage is TRBV5-6 and J usage is TRBJ2-1; 7 bases fit TRBD2. V lost 0 bases and J lost 2; bases outside the gene matches: 5. The CDR3 consists of 16 residues. CDR1 is SGHDT and CDR2 is YYEEEE in the germline V gene. The DNA for the CDR3 is TGTGCCAGCAGCTTGGATCGGGGGGAGACCTACAATGAGCAGTTCTTC. Protein sequence: CASSLDRGETYNEQFF. The variable domain in full, completed from reference TRBV5-6 and TRBJ2-1, reads DAGVTQSPTHLIKTRGQQVTLRCSPKSGHDTVSWYQQALGQGPQFIFQYYEEEERQRGNFPDRFSGHQFPNYSSELNVNALLLGDSALYLCASSLDRGETYNEQFFGPGTRLTVL.

This clonotype was found a few times. The genes are TRBV6-2 or TRBV6-3 and TRBJ2-5; 7 positions match TRBD2. J gave up 2 bases and V 6 bases, and 3 bases lay outside the gene matches. CDR1 is MNHEY, CDR2 SVGEGT, per germline. The CDR3 spans 13 residues. CDR3 sequence (DNA): TGTGCCAGCAGCCGGACTAGACAAGAGACCCAGTACTTC. Translation gives CASSRTRQETQYF.

The chain has TRBV3-1 and TRBJ2-3, with unresolved D. Between the trimmed V and J ends, which lost 0 bases and 0 bases, there was a span of 7 bases. This CDR3 contains 15 residues. Germline V lookup: CDR1 LGHDT, CDR2 YNNKEL (reference sequence). CDR3 region: CASSQDRRSTDTQYF. The CDR3 coding sequence is TGTGCCAGCAGCCAAGATCGGCGCAGCACAGATACGCAGTATTTT.

This clonotype has ten or more counts. The chain has TRBV6-2 or TRBV6-3 and TRBJ1-5; the D is unclear. The V gene lost 4 bases and the J gene lost 4 bases, with 11 bases spanning the gap. This CDR3 has 14 amino acids. Looked up from germline, CDR1 is MNHEY and CDR2 is SVGEGT. CDR3 amino acids: CASSSRRSNQPQHF. The CDR3 bases are TGTGCCAGCAGTTCTCGACGGAGTAATCAGCCCCAGCATTTT.

A few counts support this clonotype. This chain uses TRBV27 with TRBJ1-1; D is unresolved. Germline assignment: CDR1 MNHEY and CDR2 SMNVEV (reference sequence). V was clipped by 1 base and J by 1 base, with 7 bases between them. The CDR3 is 14 amino acids. CDR3 bases: TGTGCCAGCAGTTTATTCCCGGGGAACACTGAAGCTTTCTTT. Protein sequence: CASSLFPGNTEAFF.

This clonotype came up a few times. This sequence joins TRBV7-9 and TRBJ2-1; TRBD1 matches at 7 bases. Trimming at V came to 5 bases and at J to 9 bases, leaving 4 bases not matched to a gene. Germline lookup yields CDR1 SEHNR and CDR2 FQNEAQ (reference sequence). The CDR3 has 12 residues. The CDR3 DNA reads TGTGCCAGCAGCCGACAGGGCGGTGAGCAGTTCTTC. Amino acid sequence: CASSRQGGEQFF.